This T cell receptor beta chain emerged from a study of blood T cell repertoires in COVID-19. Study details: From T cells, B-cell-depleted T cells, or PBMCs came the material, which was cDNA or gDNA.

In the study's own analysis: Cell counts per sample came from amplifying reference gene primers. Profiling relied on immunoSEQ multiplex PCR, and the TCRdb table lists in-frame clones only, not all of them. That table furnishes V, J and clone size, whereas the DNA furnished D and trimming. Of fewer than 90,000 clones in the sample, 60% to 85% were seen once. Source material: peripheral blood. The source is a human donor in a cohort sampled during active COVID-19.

This CDR3 reads CASSQRWRGSTDTQYF. The CDR3 DNA reads as TGTGCCAGCAGCCAGAGATGGCGGGGTAGCACAGATACGCAGTATTTT. The rearrangement uses TRBV14 and TRBJ2-3; possible D gene TRBD2, 6 bases. Germline CDR1 reads SGHDN; CDR2 reads FVKESK. This CDR3 is 16 amino acids long. Trimming took off 3 bases at V and 0 bases at J, with 13 bases between the two ends.